This T cell receptor beta chain was observed in a study of T cell changes during pregnancy in multiple sclerosis. The germline V and J ends were trimmed by 4 bases and 3 bases, with 6 bases remaining between them. Germline CDR1 and CDR2: GTSNPN and SVGIG (reference sequence). The CDR3 runs 11 residues. Sequencing used immunoSEQ multiplex PCR; TCRdb keeps in-frame clones, though not all of them. The sample records approximately 40,000 clones, approximately 92% being singletons. This chain joins TRBV30 and TRBJ1-2, with D unclear. Sample: peripheral blood. The clonotype originates from a female donor with multiple sclerosis, enrolled in a pregnancy study. The CDR3 nucleotides read TGTGCCTGGATCATGGACTATGGCTACACCTTC. The encoded protein is CAWIMDYGYTF.